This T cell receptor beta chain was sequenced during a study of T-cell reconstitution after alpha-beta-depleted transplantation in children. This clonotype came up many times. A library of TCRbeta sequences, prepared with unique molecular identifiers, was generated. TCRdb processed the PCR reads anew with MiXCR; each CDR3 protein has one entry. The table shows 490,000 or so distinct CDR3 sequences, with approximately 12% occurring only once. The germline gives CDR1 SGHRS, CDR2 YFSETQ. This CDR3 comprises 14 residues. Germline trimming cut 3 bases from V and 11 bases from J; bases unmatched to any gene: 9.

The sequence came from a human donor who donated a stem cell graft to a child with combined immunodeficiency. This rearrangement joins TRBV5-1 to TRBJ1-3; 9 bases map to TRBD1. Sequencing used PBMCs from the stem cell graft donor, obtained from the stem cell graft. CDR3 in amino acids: CASSSPGTGTAIYF. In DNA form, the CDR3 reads TGCGCCAGCAGCTCCCCCGGGACAGGGACCGCCATATATTTT. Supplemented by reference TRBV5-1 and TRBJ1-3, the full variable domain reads KAGVTQTPRYLIKTRGQQVTLSCSPISGHRSVSWYQQTPGQGLQFLFEYFSETQRNKGNFPGRFSGRQFSNSRSEMNVSTLELGDSALYLCASSSPGTGTAIYFGEGSWLTVV.